The TCR beta chain described here comes from a study of Tregs in tolerant kidney transplant recipients. Germline CDR1 reads SGHRS; CDR2 reads YFSETQ. The ends were cut back, 2 bases at V and 1 base at J, with 13 bases in the middle. This CDR3 spans 15 amino acids. The protocol was immunoSEQ multiplex PCR, while the TCRdb copy is restricted to in-frame clones and leaves out a portion. The repertoire consists of more than 25,000 clones, with 70% to 85% occurring once and the leading ten covering 2% to 2.5%. This clone came up a few times. The antigen remains unidentified. The source of this sequence is a human donor in good health. Input material: Tregs from blood cultured with allogeneic cells. The J gene is TRBJ2-7, the V gene TRBV5-1; D may match TRBD1 or TRBD2 (5 bases each). CDR3 in amino acids: CASSFGTVPSYEQYF. The CDR3 nucleotides read TGCGCCAGCAGCTTTGGGACGGTCCCTTCCTACGAGCAGTACTTC.